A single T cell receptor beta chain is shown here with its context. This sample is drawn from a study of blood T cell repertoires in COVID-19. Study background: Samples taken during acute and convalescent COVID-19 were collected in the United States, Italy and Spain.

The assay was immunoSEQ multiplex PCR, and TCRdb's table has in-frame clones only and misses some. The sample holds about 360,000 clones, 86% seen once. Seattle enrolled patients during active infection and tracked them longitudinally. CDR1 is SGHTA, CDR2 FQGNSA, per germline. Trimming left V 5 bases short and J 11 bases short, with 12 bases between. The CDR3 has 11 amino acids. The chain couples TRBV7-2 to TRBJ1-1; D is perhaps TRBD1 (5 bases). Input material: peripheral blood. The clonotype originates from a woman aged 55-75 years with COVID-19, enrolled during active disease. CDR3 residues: CASSRRGMAFF. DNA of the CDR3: TGTGCCAGCAGCCGTAGGGGTATGGCTTTCTTT.